Presented here are 31 T cell receptor beta chains from one specimen sequenced in a study of blood T cell repertoires in COVID-19. Assay: immunoSEQ multiplex PCR; the TCRdb copy retains only in-frame clones and omits some. The data hold under 300,000 clones, with around 89% observed a single time. What was sequenced was peripheral blood. The receptors here all came from a woman in her thirties or forties who had recovered from COVID-19.

CDR3 loop: CASSPLKSANTDTQYF. The DNA for the CDR3 is TGTGCCAGCTCACCACTCAAAAGCGCGAACACAGATACGCAGTATTTT. The chain uses TRBV18 and TRBJ2-3; D is ambiguous. This CDR3 comprises 16 residues. V was trimmed by 1 base and J by 2 bases, leaving 13 bases between them. The germline CDR1 and CDR2 sequences are KGHSH and LQKENI.

This chain connects TRBV7-6 to TRBJ2-7, with a weak D call TRBD2 (5 bases). Deletions cut 3 bases from V and 4 bases from J, with 7 bases between. This CDR3 has 12 amino acids. Germline V gene data show CDR1 as SGHVS and CDR2 as FNYEAQ. The CDR3 is CASSLGEYEQYF. Written as DNA, the CDR3 is TGTGCCAGCAGCTTGGGAGAGTACGAGCAGTACTTC.

In its sample, this clone was seen once. The chain carries TRBV15 and TRBJ2-7, with D tentatively TRBD2 (5 bases). The CDR3 covers 13 residues. The V gene lost 5 bases and the J gene lost 0 bases, with 8 bases spanning the gap. Germline-derived CDR1 and CDR2 are LNHNV and YYDKDF (reference sequence). CDR3 in amino acids: CATSRSGSYEQYF. In nucleotides, the CDR3 is TGTGCCACCAGCCGGAGCGGCTCCTACGAGCAGTACTTC.

This chain joins TRBV7-6 and TRBJ2-1; 13 positions agree with TRBD2. The germline CDR1 and CDR2 sequences are SGHVS and FNYEAQ. The CDR3 loop spans 17 amino acids. J gave up 0 bases and V 5 bases, and 4 bases lay outside the gene matches. DNA for the CDR3: TGTGCCAGCAGCCCGAGGACTAGCGGGAGCTCCTACAATGAGCAGTTCTTC. This codes for CASSPRTSGSSYNEQFF.

V usage is TRBV7-9 and J usage is TRBJ2-5; TRBD2 aligns across 7 bases. In germline, CDR1 is SEHNR, CDR2 FQNEAQ (reference sequence). The CDR3 consists of 15 residues. V was clipped by 5 bases and J by 2 bases; unmatched bases: 8. In DNA, the CDR3 is TGTGCCAGCAGCCCCCCGAGCGGGGCTCAAGAGACCCAGTACTTC. Its protein is CASSPPSGAQETQYF.

The J gene is TRBJ1-4, the V gene TRBV6-5, with 7 nucleotides matching TRBD1. This CDR3 has 15 residues. The ends lost 5 bases at V and 2 bases at J; junction bases unmatched: 5. CDR1 and CDR2 from the germline V gene are MNHEY and SVGAGI. CDR3 nucleotides: TGTGCCAGCAGTCACACAGGGGCTACTAATGAAAAACTGTTTTTT. Amino acid sequence: CASSHTGATNEKLFF.

This chain uses TRBV6-2 or TRBV6-3 with TRBJ1-5; 10 bases fit TRBD1. V shed 6 bases and J 5 bases; nucleotides not matched to a gene: 7. The CDR3 sequence is 15 residues long. Germline CDR1 MNHEY, CDR2 SVGEGT. The CDR3 DNA follows: TGTGCCAGCAGCCGACGACAGGGGGCCTATCAGCCCCAGCATTTT. This translates into CASSRRQGAYQPQHF.

V gene TRBV9 combines with J gene TRBJ2-3, with D perhaps TRBD1 (5 bases). The V and J ends lost 3 bases and 6 bases respectively, with 14 bases between them. The CDR3 is 14 residues long. Germline V gives CDR1 SGDLS, CDR2 YYNGEE. The CDR3 DNA follows: TGTGCCAGCAGCGCTTCTGGGGCCGGGGATACGCAGTATTTT. The encoded protein is CASSASGAGDTQYF.

V is TRBV29-1 and J is TRBJ1-1, with D possibly being TRBD1 (5 bases). Trimming left V 3 bases short and J 1 base short, with 15 bases between. The CDR3 extends over 15 amino acids. Germline V gene data show CDR1 as SQVTM and CDR2 as ANQGSEA. DNA for the CDR3: TGCAGCGTTGAGGTGCGGCGGGGGAGGAACACTGAAGCTTTCTTT. Protein product: CSVEVRRGRNTEAFF.

The chain employs TRBV28 and TRBJ1-2, with TRBD1 matching 7 bases. Germline loops: CDR1 MDHEN, CDR2 SYDVKM. This CDR3 spans 14 amino acids. J lost 7 bases, V lost 2 bases, and 7 bases had no gene match. CDR3 protein: CASSLTPQGVGYTF. CDR3 nucleotide sequence: TGTGCCAGCAGTTTAACCCCGCAGGGGGTTGGCTACACCTTC.

V usage is TRBV27 and J usage is TRBJ1-3; 9 bases agree with TRBD1. Per the germline V gene, CDR1 is MNHEY and CDR2 is SMNVEV (reference sequence). Trimming took 5 bases from V and 7 from J; bases not matched to a gene: 12. The CDR3 runs to 16 residues. The CDR3 DNA sequence: TGTGCCAGCAGTCCCCGAAAGGGGACAGGGATGAACACCATATATTTT. Its translation is CASSPRKGTGMNTIYF.

The chain carries TRBV7-9 and TRBJ2-7, with D possibly matching TRBD2 (6 bases). Deletions cut 6 bases from V and 7 bases from J, with 22 bases between. CDR3 length equals 15 residues. Germline V gene sequence: CDR1 SEHNR, CDR2 FQNEAQ (reference sequence). CDR3 coding DNA: TGTGCCAGCAGACAAATGGGGGGTCAGAACCTGGAGCAGTACTTC. It codes for CASRQMGGQNLEQYF.

The rearrangement links TRBV27 to TRBJ2-3; the D gene is possibly TRBD2 (6 bases). CDR3 length equals 14 residues. CDR1 is MNHEY, CDR2 SMNVEV, per germline (reference sequence). The V and J ends lost 8 bases and 6 bases respectively, with 18 bases between them. CDR3 sequence: CASGTGGRRDTQYF. CDR3 bases: TGTGCCAGCGGTACCGGAGGGCGACGGGATACGCAGTATTTT.

The chain joins TRBV7-2 to TRBJ1-5; D perhaps matches TRBD1 (5 bases). Germline CDR1 is SGHTA and CDR2 is FQGNSA. With 0 bases removed from V and 4 bases from J, the gap between germline ends came to 10 bases. This CDR3 comprises 15 residues. The CDR3 region has the DNA TGTGCCAGCAGCTTAGCATGGGGGGGAAATCAGCCCCAGCATTTT. It is translated as CASSLAWGGNQPQHF.

This clone showed up just a few times. The rearrangement links TRBV11-3 to TRBJ1-4; TRBD1 is a possible D gene (6 bases). Trimming left V 4 bases short and J 8 bases short, with 17 bases between. This CDR3 has 15 residues. Per the germline V gene, CDR1 is SGHNT and CDR2 is YENEEA. The CDR3 DNA follows: TGTGCCAGCAGCTCGGAGGCGAGGGGGACCGAAAAACTGTTTTTT. Translated: CASSSEARGTEKLFF.

The J gene is TRBJ1-1, the V gene TRBV5-8; D is ambiguous. Trimming took off 4 bases at V and 2 bases at J, with 15 bases between the two ends. The CDR3 length is 15 residues. CDR1 SGHTS and CDR2 YDEGEE come from the germline V gene. This CDR3 is CASSHGGWRNTEAFF. The CDR3 DNA follows: TGTGCCAGCAGCCACGGTGGGTGGAGAAACACTGAAGCTTTCTTT.

The V gene is TRBV3-1 (or the pseudogene TRBV3-2), the J gene TRBJ2-7; D unresolved. The germline V and J ends were trimmed by 4 bases and 7 bases, with 11 bases remaining between them. The CDR3 spans 12 residues. The germline V gene has CDR1 LGHDT and CDR2 YNNKEL (reference sequence). DNA for the CDR3: TGTGCCAGCAGCCCGCGTAGTTGGGAGCAGTACTTC. As protein: CASSPRSWEQYF.

This clone appeared a single time. The V and J genes are TRBV7-2 and TRBJ1-5, with D possibly being TRBD1 (6 bases). CDR3 length equals 17 residues. The germline gives CDR1 SGHTA, CDR2 FQGNSA. The V end lost 1 base, the J end lost 1 base, and 14 bases lay between the germline ends. The CDR3: CASSLVGTPTSNQPQHF. The CDR3 DNA is TGTGCCAGCAGCTTAGTCGGGACACCCACGAGCAATCAGCCCCAGCATTTT.

This clone has just a few counts. V is TRBV6-5 and J is TRBJ2-7; possible D gene TRBD2, 6 bases. This CDR3 is 13 amino acids long. V was pared by 2 bases and J by 2 bases, with 7 bases between. CDR1 and CDR2 (germline): MNHEY, SVGAGI. In DNA form, the CDR3 reads TGTGCCAGCAGTTACGGCGGGACCTACGAGCAGTACTTC. Its translation is CASSYGGTYEQYF.

This clone appeared a single time. CDR3 DNA: TGTGCCAGTAAGGGGGACCAAGAGACCCAGTACTTC. Encoded protein: CASKGDQETQYF. The chain uses TRBV19 and TRBJ2-5; D possibly corresponds to TRBD1 (6 bases). CDR3 length: 12 amino acids. V gave up 7 bases and J gave up 0 bases, with 6 bases separating them. From germline, CDR1 is LNHDA and CDR2 SQIVND (reference sequence). Full variable domain (remainder filled in from reference TRBV19 and TRBJ2-5): DGGITQSPKYLFRKEGQNVTLSCEQNLNHDAMYWYRQDPGQGLRLIYYSQIVNDFQKGDIAEGYSVSREKKESFPLTVTSAQKNPTAFYLCASKGDQETQYFGPGTRLLVL.

For the CDR3, the DNA is TGTGCCAGCAGTTACGCCCCGGCAGGTTCAAGCTACAATGAGCAGTTCTTC. Amino acids: CASSYAPAGSSYNEQFF. The chain joins TRBV6-2 or TRBV6-3 to TRBJ2-1; the D is unclear. Germline V gives CDR1 MNHEY, CDR2 SVGEGT. Between the trimmed V and J ends, which lost 2 bases and 3 bases, there was a span of 17 bases. CDR3 length: 17 amino acids.

V gene TRBV19 combines with J gene TRBJ1-2, with 7 positions matching TRBD1. Losses at the gene ends were 3 bases for V and 2 bases for J; bases not matched to a gene: 6. Germline CDR1 reads LNHDA; CDR2 reads SQIVND (reference sequence). CDR3 length: 15 amino acids. The CDR3 protein is CASSMGTEINYGYTF. CDR3 DNA: TGTGCCAGTAGTATGGGGACAGAAATCAACTATGGCTACACCTTC.

This clone occurred once. V and J are TRBV6-5 and TRBJ2-7, with D maybe TRBD2 (5 bases). The CDR3 length is 15 residues. Germline CDR1 and CDR2: MNHEY and SVGAGI. V was cut by 0 bases and J by 2 bases, with 11 bases left in between. The CDR3 loop is CASSYSRLTTYEQYF. CDR3 coding DNA: TGTGCCAGCAGTTACTCGCGTCTGACTACCTACGAGCAGTACTTC.

The rearrangement links TRBV14 to TRBJ1-5; D remains ambiguous. V was cut by 1 base and J by 5 bases, with 9 bases left in between. Per germline, CDR1 SGHDN and CDR2 FVKESK. The CDR3 is made up of 14 amino acids. Written as DNA, the CDR3 is TGTGCCAGCAGCCAAGCCAGGATGGATCAGCCCCAGCATTTT. It translates to CASSQARMDQPQHF.

The V call is TRBV6-2 or TRBV6-3, the J call TRBJ2-1; the match to TRBD2 covers 7 bases. This CDR3 has 18 residues. The junction had 9 bases not matched to a gene; V was cut back by 0 bases and J by 1 base. The V gene's germline CDR1 is MNHEY and CDR2 SVGEGT. DNA of the CDR3: TGTGCCAGCAGTTACTCGTTTTTAGGACTAGGTTCCTACAATGAGCAGTTCTTC. Translation gives CASSYSFLGLGSYNEQFF.

This clone appeared once. The CDR3 DNA is TGCGCCAGCAGCCGCCTCGGGCAGGACAGGAGCTCCTACAATGAGCAGTTCTTC. This sequence encodes CASSRLGQDRSSYNEQFF. V usage is TRBV5-1 and J usage is TRBJ2-1; 7 bases align to TRBD1. V shed 4 bases and J 0 bases; nucleotides not matched to a gene: 13. Germline CDR1 reads SGHRS; CDR2 reads YFSETQ. The CDR3 totals 18 residues.

The rearrangement uses TRBV25-1 and TRBJ2-3, with a possible D match to TRBD1 (5 bases). With 10 bases removed from V and 6 bases from J, the gap between germline ends came to 14 bases. Per the germline V gene, CDR1 is MGHDK and CDR2 is SYGVNS. CDR3 size: 12 residues. The CDR3 bases are TGTGCCACCCACCGGCCAGGGGATACGCAGTATTTT. Encoded protein: CATHRPGDTQYF.

This clone appeared a few times. This sequence joins TRBV5-1 and TRBJ2-3; tentatively, D is TRBD2 (7 bases). The CDR3 runs to 16 residues. Trimming removed 0 bases from V and 2 bases from J, with 13 bases in between. Germline V gives CDR1 SGHRS, CDR2 YFSETQ. CDR3 sequence: CASSLVAGAPTDTQYF. The CDR3 nucleotides are TGCGCCAGCAGCTTGGTTGCGGGGGCCCCCACAGATACGCAGTATTTT. Variable domain in full (rest from reference TRBV5-1 and TRBJ2-3): KAGVTQTPRYLIKTRGQQVTLSCSPISGHRSVSWYQQTPGQGLQFLFEYFSETQRNKGNFPGRFSGRQFSNSRSEMNVSTLELGDSALYLCASSLVAGAPTDTQYFGPGTRLTVL.

V usage is TRBV6-2 or TRBV6-3 and J usage is TRBJ2-3; D call uncertain. The CDR3 is 13 residues long. Trimming pared 8 bases from V and 1 base from J, leaving 10 bases between. Germline V gene data show CDR1 as MNHEY and CDR2 as SVGEGT. CDR3 protein: CASCLAGTDTQYF. DNA for the CDR3: TGTGCCAGCTGTTTGGCGGGCACAGATACGCAGTATTTT.

This clone appeared a few times. The chain joins TRBV6-5 to TRBJ2-1; 8 bases align to TRBD2. With 4 bases clipped from V and 7 bases from J, the junction kept 12 bases outside the gene matches. The CDR3 covers 16 residues. CDR1 MNHEY and CDR2 SVGAGI come from the germline V gene. CDR3 amino acids: CASSLGGRPGRNEQFF. The CDR3 region has the DNA TGTGCCAGCAGTTTGGGCGGGAGGCCGGGTAGGAATGAGCAGTTCTTC.

The chain links TRBV4-3 to TRBJ1-4, with D tentatively TRBD1 (6 bases). Between the trimmed V and J ends, which lost 0 bases and 5 bases, there was a span of 10 bases. Germline-derived CDR1 and CDR2 are LGHNA and YSLEER. This CDR3 spans 15 amino acids. The CDR3 coding sequence is TGCGCCAGCAGCCAAGATGGGACACCGAATGAAAAACTGTTTTTT. It codes for CASSQDGTPNEKLFF.